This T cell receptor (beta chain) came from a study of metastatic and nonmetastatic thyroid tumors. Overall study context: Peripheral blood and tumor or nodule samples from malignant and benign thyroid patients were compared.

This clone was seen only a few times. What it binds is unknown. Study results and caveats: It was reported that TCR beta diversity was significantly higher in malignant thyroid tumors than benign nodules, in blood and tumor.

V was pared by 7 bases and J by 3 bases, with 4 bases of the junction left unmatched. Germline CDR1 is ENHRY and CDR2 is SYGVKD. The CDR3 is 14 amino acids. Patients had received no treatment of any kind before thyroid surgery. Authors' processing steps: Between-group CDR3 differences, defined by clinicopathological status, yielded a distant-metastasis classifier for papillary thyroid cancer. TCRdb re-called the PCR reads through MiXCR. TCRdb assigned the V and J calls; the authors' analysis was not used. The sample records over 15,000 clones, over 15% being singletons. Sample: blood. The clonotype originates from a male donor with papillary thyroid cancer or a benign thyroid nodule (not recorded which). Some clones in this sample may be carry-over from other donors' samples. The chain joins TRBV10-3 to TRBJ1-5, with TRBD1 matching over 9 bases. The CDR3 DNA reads TGTGCCATCAAGGGACAGGGTAACAATCAGCCCCAGCATTTT. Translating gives CAIKGQGNNQPQHF.